This is a list of T cell receptor beta chains from one sample in a study of cytomegalovirus exposure and HLA in healthy donors. Sequenced by immunoSEQ multiplex PCR; TCRdb stores in-frame clones only, minus some. The sample carries nearly 300,000 clones, 75% to 90% recorded once. Sequenced material: PBMCs. These receptors all come from a man between 35 and 55 years old in good health and CMV-seropositive. Each CDR3 is given with its conserved first and last residue. The D gene is left open where the match is weak. Clone size is given for some rows only: seen once, a few or many times, or a class if the clone is expanded.

v_call	clone_size	cdr3_length	d_call	j_call	cdr3_aa	cdr3_nt
TRBV19	NA	14	TRBD2	TRBJ2-7	CASSMTSGTYEQYF	TGTGCCAGTAGTATGACTAGCGGGACCTACGAGCAGTACTTC
TRBV13	NA	15	TRBD1	TRBJ1-4	CASSFRTGRYEKLFF	TGTGCCAGCAGCTTCAGGACAGGGCGGTATGAAAAACTGTTTTTT
TRBV9	once	17	TRBD2	TRBJ2-7	CASSANPRTSGDYEQYF	TGTGCCAGCAGCGCTAACCCTCGGACTAGCGGGGACTACGAGCAGTACTTC
TRBV28	NA	15	NA	TRBJ2-6	CASSFTGPGANVLTF	TGTGCCAGCAGTTTTACAGGGCCGGGGGCCAACGTCCTGACTTTC
TRBV11-2	NA	14	NA	TRBJ1-2	CASSLEQGVYGYTF	TGTGCCAGCAGCTTAGAACAGGGCGTCTATGGCTACACCTTC
TRBV30	NA	13	NA	TRBJ1-4	CAWSVHLNEKLFF	TGTGCCTGGAGTGTACACCTTAATGAAAAACTGTTTTTT
TRBV4-1	NA	17	NA	TRBJ1-4	CASSQVGAPGTNEKLFF	TGCGCCAGCAGCCAAGTGGGGGCCCCTGGGACTAATGAAAAACTGTTTTTT
TRBV5-4	NA	14	NA	TRBJ2-1	CASSLGGRPNEQFF	TGTGCCAGCAGCTTGGGAGGTCGTCCCAATGAGCAGTTCTTC
TRBV14	NA	15	TRBD2	TRBJ2-1	CASSRLAALLGEQFF	TGTGCCAGCAGCCGACTAGCGGCCCTCCTTGGGGAGCAGTTCTTC
TRBV7-8	NA	14	NA	TRBJ2-1	CASPIREFSPEQFF	TGTGCCAGCCCCATACGGGAGTTCTCCCCTGAGCAGTTCTTC
TRBV6-1	NA	13	NA	TRBJ2-3	CASSRTGRDTQYF	TGTGCCAGCAGTCGCACAGGGAGAGATACGCAGTATTTT
TRBV28	NA	14	TRBD1	TRBJ2-7	CASIRQGSFYEQYF	TGTGCCAGCATCCGACAGGGGTCTTTCTACGAGCAGTACTTC
TRBV7-6	NA	15	NA	TRBJ2-6	CASSLRYSGANVLTF	TGTGCCAGCAGCCTCAGATACTCTGGGGCCAACGTCCTGACTTTC
TRBV30	NA	15	NA	TRBJ2-7	CAWSVPLRGTYEQYF	TGTGCCTGGAGTGTACCCTTGCGGGGTACCTACGAGCAGTACTTC
TRBV2	NA	13	NA	TRBJ2-5	CASSEPREETQYF	TGTGCCAGCAGCGAGCCCAGGGAAGAGACCCAGTACTTC
TRBV5-1	NA	14	NA	TRBJ1-1	CASSLANTDTEAFF	TGCGCCAGCAGCTTGGCAAACACCGACACTGAAGCTTTCTTT
TRBV6-1	NA	16	TRBD2	TRBJ2-7	CASSAHSGSSSYEQYF	TGTGCCAGCAGTGCACATAGCGGGTCCAGCTCCTACGAGCAGTACTTC
TRBV7-9	NA	14	NA	TRBJ2-3	CASSAGSSTDTQYF	TGTGCCAGCAGCGCAGGGTCTAGCACAGATACGCAGTATTTT
TRBV7-2	NA	13	TRBD1	TRBJ2-5	CASSSGQGETQYF	TGTGCCAGCAGCTCCGGACAGGGAGAGACCCAGTACTTC
TRBV30	many	14	NA	TRBJ1-4	CAWSGFAGGVKLFF	TGTGCCTGGAGTGGCTTTGCGGGTGGGGTAAAACTGTTTTTT
TRBV9	NA	16	TRBD2	TRBJ2-1	CASSVVAGGAYNEQFF	TGTGCCAGCAGCGTAGTTGCGGGAGGAGCCTACAATGAGCAGTTCTTC
TRBV18	NA	16	NA	TRBJ1-2	CASSPRGTARNYGYTF	TGTGCCAGCTCACCCCGCGGGACGGCACGTAACTATGGCTACACCTTC
TRBV7-9	NA	15	NA	TRBJ2-7	CASSLVIQGTYEQYF	TGTGCCAGCAGCTTAGTTATACAGGGAACCTACGAGCAGTACTTC
TRBV7-2	NA	12	NA	TRBJ1-4	CASSWEVGKLFF	TGTGCCAGCAGCTGGGAGGTTGGAAAACTGTTTTTT
TRBV6-4	NA	15	TRBD1	TRBJ2-5	CASSEGTGGQETQYF	TGTGCCAGCAGTGAAGGCACAGGGGGCCAAGAGACCCAGTACTTC
TRBV7-3	few	15	TRBD2	TRBJ2-1	CASSWTSTPYNEQFF	TGTGCCAGCAGCTGGACTAGCACGCCGTACAATGAGCAGTTCTTC